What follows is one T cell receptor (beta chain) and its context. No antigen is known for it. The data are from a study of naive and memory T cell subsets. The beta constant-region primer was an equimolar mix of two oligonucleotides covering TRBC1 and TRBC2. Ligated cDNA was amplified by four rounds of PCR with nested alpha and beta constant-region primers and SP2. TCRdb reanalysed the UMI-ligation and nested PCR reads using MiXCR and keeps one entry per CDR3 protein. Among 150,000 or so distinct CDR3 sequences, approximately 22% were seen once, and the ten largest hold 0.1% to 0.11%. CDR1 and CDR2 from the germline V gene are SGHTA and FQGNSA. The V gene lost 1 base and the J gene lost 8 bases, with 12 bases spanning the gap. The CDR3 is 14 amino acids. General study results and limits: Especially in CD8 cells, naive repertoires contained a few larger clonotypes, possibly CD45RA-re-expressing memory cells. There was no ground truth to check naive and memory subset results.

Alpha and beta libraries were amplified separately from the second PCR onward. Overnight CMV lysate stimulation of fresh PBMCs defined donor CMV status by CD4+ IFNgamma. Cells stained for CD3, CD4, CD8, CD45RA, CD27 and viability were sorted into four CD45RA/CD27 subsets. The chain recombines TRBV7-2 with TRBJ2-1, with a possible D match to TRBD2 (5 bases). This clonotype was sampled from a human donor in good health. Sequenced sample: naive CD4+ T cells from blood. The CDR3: CASSLGWEYYEQFF. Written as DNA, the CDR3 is TGTGCCAGCAGCTTAGGTTGGGAGTACTATGAGCAGTTCTTC.